These 17 T cell receptor beta chains came from one sample sequenced in a study of stem cell transplantation in POMP-related autoinflammatory disease. TCRdb keeps only in-frame clones here, not all; method: immunoSEQ multiplex PCR. This sample has roughly 32,000 clones, with around 88% found just once. Source: CD4+ T cells from PBMCs, taken before stem cell transplantation. The receptors were gathered from a human donor with POMP-related autoinflammation and immune dysregulation (PRAID).

This chain connects TRBV5-4 to TRBJ2-1; the match to TRBD2 covers 10 bases. Losses at the gene ends were 7 bases for V and 0 bases for J; bases not matched to a gene: 4. Germline values: CDR1 SGHNT, CDR2 YYREEE (reference sequence). The length of the CDR3 is 15 residues. The CDR3 loop is CASRPSGSSYNEQFF. DNA for the CDR3: TGTGCCAGCCGCCCTAGCGGGAGCTCCTACAATGAGCAGTTCTTC. Full variable domain (outside the CDR3, taken from reference TRBV5-4 and TRBJ2-1): ETGVTQSPTHLIKTRGQQVTLRCSSQSGHNTVSWYQQALGQGPQFIFQYYREEENGRGNFPPRFSGLQFPNYSSELNVNALELDDSALYLCASRPSGSSYNEQFFGPGTRLTVL.

V is TRBV19 and J is TRBJ2-3; the D gene is possibly TRBD2 (7 bases). Between the trimmed V and J ends, which lost 1 base and 4 bases, there was a span of 9 bases. Germline V gene data show CDR1 as LNHDA and CDR2 as SQIVND (reference sequence). The CDR3 totals 14 residues. CDR3 residues: CASSIGGGPDTQYF. CDR3 DNA sequence: TGTGCCAGTAGTATAGGGGGGGGCCCAGATACGCAGTATTTT.

CDR3 amino acids: CASSLGPSNTEAFF. The CDR3 DNA reads as TGCGCCAGCAGCTTAGGGCCGTCGAACACTGAAGCTTTCTTT. The chain uses TRBV5-1 and TRBJ1-1; D is unclear. The CDR3 loop spans 14 amino acids. The ends were cut back, 2 bases at V and 1 base at J, with 9 bases in the middle. In germline, CDR1 is SGHRS, CDR2 YFSETQ.

The CDR3 bases are TGTGCCAGCAGTTCATTGGTGGCAGATTATAGCAATCAGCCCCAGCATTTT. This translates into CASSSLVADYSNQPQHF. This chain joins TRBV28 and TRBJ1-5; D unresolved. Trimming removed 4 bases at V and 0 bases at J, with 16 bases between. Germline V lookup: CDR1 MDHEN, CDR2 SYDVKM. The CDR3 totals 17 residues.

The chain joins TRBV5-1 to TRBJ2-1; D is undetermined. The CDR3 runs to 16 residues. Trimming pared 5 bases from V and 0 bases from J, leaving 15 bases between. Germline V lookup: CDR1 SGHRS, CDR2 YFSETQ. The CDR3 loop reads CASSYSPASSYNEQFF. CDR3 in DNA: TGCGCCAGCAGTTATTCCCCAGCCAGCTCCTACAATGAGCAGTTCTTC.

Only one count was recorded for this clone. The genes are TRBV15 and TRBJ1-4; D call uncertain. The CDR3 spans 13 residues. V dropped 0 bases and J dropped 6 bases, with 5 bases sitting between them. The V gene's germline CDR1 is LNHNV and CDR2 YYDKDF (reference sequence). The CDR3 sequence: CATSRENDEKLFF. The CDR3, as DNA: TGTGCCACCAGCAGAGAGAACGATGAAAAACTGTTTTTT.

This chain links TRBV2 with TRBJ2-5, with a possible D match to TRBD2 (6 bases). Deletions cut 4 bases from V and 9 bases from J, with 15 bases between. Germline assignment: CDR1 SNHLY and CDR2 FYNNEI. The CDR3 totals 13 residues. The CDR3 loop is CASSVRDGGPQYF. The CDR3 DNA follows: TGTGCCAGCAGTGTTCGGGACGGAGGGCCCCAGTACTTC.

This clone came up once. Other nucleotide sequences in the sample specify the same CDR3. The V and J genes are TRBV28 and TRBJ2-5; possibly TRBD2 for D (6 bases). Deletions cut 3 bases from V and 1 base from J, with 6 bases between. Germline V gene lookup returns CDR1 MDHEN and CDR2 SYDVKM. The CDR3 has 13 residues. The CDR3 DNA sequence: TGTGCCAGCAGTTTGGGGGGCCAAGAGACCCAGTACTTC. Translating it yields CASSLGGQETQYF. Combining the CDR3 with reference TRBV28 and TRBJ2-5 gives the whole variable domain DVKVTQSSRYLVKRTGEKVFLECVQDMDHENMFWYRQDPGLGLRLIYFSYDVKMKEKGDIPEGYSVSREKKERFSLILESASTNQTSMYLCASSLGGQETQYFGPGTRLLVL.

This chain links TRBV7-3 with TRBJ2-3; D is perhaps TRBD1 or TRBD2 (6 bases each). Trimming stripped 6 bases from V and 0 bases from J, with 10 bases between. This CDR3 contains 14 residues. Germline-derived CDR1 and CDR2 are SGHTA and FQGTGA. CDR3 nucleotide sequence: TGTGCCAGCAGTGTAGGGGGGAGCACAGATACGCAGTATTTT. As protein: CASSVGGSTDTQYF. The whole variable domain, filled in from reference TRBV7-3 and TRBJ2-3, reads GAGVSQTPSNKVTEKGKYVELRCDPISGHTALYWYRQSLGQGPEFLIYFQGTGAADDSGLPNDRFFAVRPEGSVSTLKIQRTERGDSAVYLCASSVGGSTDTQYFGPGTRLTVL.

The V call is TRBV4-1, the J call TRBJ2-4; 10 nucleotides line up with TRBD2. The CDR3 totals 18 residues. With V trimmed by 1 base and J by 0 bases, 6 bases remained unmatched. Germline V gene data show CDR1 as MGHRA and CDR2 as YSYEKL. CDR3: CASSQGRLAGLAKNIQYF. CDR3 nucleotide sequence: TGCGCCAGCAGCCAAGGTCGACTAGCGGGCTTAGCCAAAAACATTCAGTACTTC.

V and J are TRBV7-2 and TRBJ2-7, with TRBD1 identical over 8 bases. The J segment lost 0 bases and the V segment lost 7 bases, leaving 5 bases of the junction unmatched. This CDR3 region has 14 residues. Germline V gene sequence: CDR1 SGHTA, CDR2 FQGNSA. CDR3 coding DNA: TGTGCCAGCACCCAGGGGGCCCACTCCTACGAGCAGTACTTC. It codes for CASTQGAHSYEQYF. Complete variable domain (other parts from reference TRBV7-2 and TRBJ2-7): GAGVSQSPSNKVTEKGKDVELRCDPISGHTALYWYRQSLGQGLEFLIYFQGNSAPDKSGLPSDRFSAERTGGSVSTLTIQRTQQEDSAVYLCASTQGAHSYEQYFGPGTRLTVT.

The J gene is TRBJ2-3, the V gene TRBV6-6; possible D gene TRBD1, 6 bases. The germline V gene has CDR1 MNHNY and CDR2 SVGAGI (reference sequence). The CDR3 is made up of 14 amino acids. Trimming removed 6 bases at V and 0 bases at J, with 10 bases between. The CDR3 protein is CASRATGSTDTQYF. The DNA of the CDR3 is TGTGCCAGCAGAGCGACAGGCAGCACAGATACGCAGTATTTT.

The genes are TRBV5-1 and TRBJ2-4; 7 bases are a match to TRBD1. The germline CDR1 and CDR2 sequences are SGHRS and YFSETQ. The CDR3 is 15 amino acids. After removal of 4 bases from V and 0 bases from J, the junction contained 4 bases not matched to a gene. The chain's CDR3 is CASSRDRAAKNIQYF. The CDR3 DNA is TGCGCCAGCAGCCGTGACAGGGCAGCCAAAAACATTCAGTACTTC. The full variable domain, with the rest looked up from reference TRBV5-1 and TRBJ2-4, is KAGVTQTPRYLIKTRGQQVTLSCSPISGHRSVSWYQQTPGQGLQFLFEYFSETQRNKGNFPGRFSGRQFSNSRSEMNVSTLELGDSALYLCASSRDRAAKNIQYFGAGTRLSVL.

The CDR3 loop is CASSPPGWDRFQETQYF. In nucleotides, the CDR3 is TGTGCCAGCTCACCACCGGGGTGGGACAGATTTCAAGAGACCCAGTACTTC. The chain uses TRBV18 and TRBJ2-5; 7 bases fit TRBD1. With V trimmed by 0 bases and J by 2 bases, 9 bases remained unmatched. CDR3 length equals 17 residues. Germline assignment: CDR1 KGHSH and CDR2 LQKENI. Looking up the rest from reference TRBV18 and TRBJ2-5 gives the full variable domain: NAGVMQNPRHLVRRRGQEARLRCSPMKGHSHVYWYRQLPEEGLKFMVYLQKENIIDESGMPKERFSAEFPKEGPSILRIQQVVRGDSAAYFCASSPPGWDRFQETQYFGPGTRLLVL.

The chain carries TRBV6-6 and TRBJ2-3; 9 bases match TRBD2. Germline CDR1 MNHNY, CDR2 SVGAGI (reference sequence). V shed 4 bases, J shed 1 base, and the junction held 0 bases outside the gene matches. CDR3 length equals 14 residues. As DNA, the CDR3 is TGTGCCAGCAGTTGGACTAGCGGCACAGATACGCAGTATTTT. Translated, it gives CASSWTSGTDTQYF.

With respect to this clone: A junction boundary mismatches the germline segment, possibly from a read error. This rearrangement joins TRBV7-6 to TRBJ2-7; no reliable D call. The CDR3 extends over 12 amino acids. Per the germline V gene, CDR1 is SGHVS and CDR2 is FNYEAQ. In nucleotides, the CDR3 is TGTGCCAGCACCTTAGGGACCTACGAGCAGTACTTC. This gives the protein CASTLGTYEQYF.

The CDR3 is CSVPDRGTYNEQFF. The CDR3 DNA reads TGCAGCGTTCCCGACAGGGGGACCTACAATGAGCAGTTCTTC. The V call is TRBV29-1, the J call TRBJ2-1; 9 positions agree with TRBD1. Germline assignment: CDR1 SQVTM and CDR2 ANQGSEA. This CDR3 is 14 amino acids long. Unmatched junction bases numbered 4, after V lost 5 bases and J lost 2 bases.